The 21 T cell receptor beta chains listed next were all sequenced from one sample in a study of STAT3 mutations in large granular lymphocyte leukemia. The protocol was immunoSEQ multiplex PCR, while the TCRdb copy is restricted to in-frame clones and leaves out a portion. The sample lists roughly 31,000 clones, about 83% occurring once. Points from the study as a whole: Every T-LGLL patient had at least one immunodominant TCRbeta clonotype.

These receptors are not linked to any known antigen. The sample was peripheral blood mononuclear cells. These receptors came from a woman aged 45-65 years with T-cell large granular lymphocyte leukemia. Some clones in this sample may be carry-over from other donors' samples.

The chain uses TRBV7-9 and TRBJ1-1; tentative D call: TRBD1 (5 bases). Germline V gene lookup returns CDR1 SEHNR and CDR2 FQNEAQ (reference sequence). Deletions cut 2 bases from V and 1 base from J, with 5 bases between. The CDR3 has 13 residues. CDR3 coding DNA: TGTGCCAGCAGCTTACAGGGGAACACTGAAGCTTTCTTT. It translates to CASSLQGNTEAFF.

The rearrangement joins TRBV4-3 to TRBJ2-1; possibly TRBD2 for D (5 bases). V was shortened by 8 bases and J by 3 bases, with 14 bases between the two germline ends. CDR1 and CDR2 from the germline V gene are LGHNA and YSLEER. The CDR3 runs to 14 residues. CDR3 residues: CASGERGYYNEQFF. Here the CDR3 DNA reads TGCGCCAGCGGGGAGAGAGGCTACTACAATGAGCAGTTCTTC.

This clone was recorded once. The genes are TRBV18 and TRBJ1-1; a weak D match, TRBD1 (6 bases). The CDR3 spans 15 residues. Trimming shortened V by 0 bases and J by 0 bases, and 8 bases separated the two germline ends. Germline V gene data show CDR1 as KGHSH and CDR2 as LQKENI. DNA for the CDR3: TGTGCCAGCTCACCACCCGGACAGATGAACACTGAAGCTTTCTTT. It is translated as CASSPPGQMNTEAFF.

V is TRBV29-1 and J is TRBJ2-7; 10 bases line up with TRBD1. Trimming cost V 6 bases and J 3 bases; bases outside gene matches: 11. CDR1 and CDR2 from the germline V gene are SQVTM and ANQGSEA. The CDR3 length is 15 residues. CDR3 DNA sequence: TGCAGCGTGATAACCGACAGGGGGCCCAACTACGAGCAGTACTTC. Translation gives CSVITDRGPNYEQYF.

The gene calls are TRBV4-1 and TRBJ2-1, with 9 nucleotides matching TRBD2. CDR1 and CDR2 (germline): MGHRA, YSYEKL. V was pared by 0 bases and J by 9 bases, with 9 bases of the junction left unmatched. This CDR3 has 16 residues. The CDR3 nucleotides are TGCGCCAGCAGCCAAGATCACTGGACTAGCGAGACTGAGCAGTTCTTC. Translation gives CASSQDHWTSETEQFF.

The J gene is TRBJ2-7, the V gene TRBV7-3, with 7 bases that match TRBD1. V shed 0 bases and J 6 bases; nucleotides not matched to a gene: 5. The germline CDR1 and CDR2 sequences are SGHTA and FQGTGA. CDR3 length equals 14 residues. The CDR3 reads CASSLTDRVGEQYF. The DNA of the CDR3 is TGTGCCAGCAGCTTAACTGACAGGGTTGGCGAGCAGTACTTC.

DNA of the CDR3: TGCGCCAGCAGCTTCCCTTCCGATGAGCAGTTCTTC. This gives the protein CASSFPSDEQFF. The V call is TRBV5-1, the J call TRBJ2-1, with D hard to call. Trimming stripped 2 bases from V and 8 bases from J, with 8 bases between. Germline V gives CDR1 SGHRS, CDR2 YFSETQ. The CDR3 loop spans 12 amino acids.

This clone showed up just a few times. The chain links TRBV7-2 to TRBJ2-3, with D uncertain. This CDR3 is 14 amino acids long. V lost 1 base to trimming and J lost 2 bases, with 7 bases between them. From germline, CDR1 is SGHTA and CDR2 FQGNSA. CDR3 sequence (DNA): TGTGCCAGCAGCTTAGGCGGAGCCACAGATACGCAGTATTTT. Its translation is CASSLGGATDTQYF. Complete variable domain (other parts from reference TRBV7-2 and TRBJ2-3): GAGVSQSPSNKVTEKGKDVELRCDPISGHTALYWYRQSLGQGLEFLIYFQGNSAPDKSGLPSDRFSAERTGGSVSTLTIQRTQQEDSAVYLCASSLGGATDTQYFGPGTRLTVL.

This clone was counted a few times. This sequence joins TRBV4-1 and TRBJ1-2; perhaps TRBD1 as D (5 bases). Germline lookup yields CDR1 MGHRA and CDR2 YSYEKL. The CDR3 is 12 residues long. Trimming took off 1 base at V and 8 bases at J, with 8 bases between the two ends. Here the CDR3 reads CASSQVGGGYTF. CDR3 nucleotide sequence: TGCGCCAGCAGCCAAGTGGGGGGGGGCTACACCTTC.

The chain has TRBV6-5 and TRBJ1-2, with 8 bases that match TRBD1. With 2 bases clipped from V and 7 bases from J, the junction kept 6 bases outside the gene matches. Germline assignment: CDR1 MNHEY and CDR2 SVGAGI. The CDR3 length is 14 residues. The CDR3 loop reads CASSYGRGRIGYTF. CDR3 bases: TGTGCCAGCAGTTACGGCAGGGGGCGGATTGGCTACACCTTC.

V usage is TRBV14 and J usage is TRBJ2-7, with D perhaps matching TRBD1 or TRBD2 (5 bases each). Germline CDR1 SGHDN, CDR2 FVKESK. The CDR3 extends over 14 amino acids. Trimming pared 2 bases from V and 5 bases from J, leaving 13 bases between. The CDR3 spells CASSQSPGRNEQYF. In DNA, the CDR3 is TGTGCCAGCAGCCAATCTCCGGGACGCAACGAGCAGTACTTC.

A single count supports this clone. V is TRBV5-1 and J is TRBJ2-7; D perhaps matches TRBD1 (6 bases). Deletions cut 4 bases from V and 0 bases from J, with 14 bases between. CDR3 size: 15 residues. In germline, CDR1 is SGHRS, CDR2 YFSETQ. CDR3 DNA: TGCGCCAGCAGCCCAGGGGACATGAGCTCCTACGAGCAGTACTTC. Protein product: CASSPGDMSSYEQYF.

The chain joins TRBV7-2 to TRBJ1-2, with a weak D call TRBD1 (6 bases). The ends were cut back, 3 bases at V and 4 bases at J, with 6 bases in the middle. The CDR3 covers 12 residues. The germline V gene has CDR1 SGHTA and CDR2 FQGNSA. CDR3 amino acids: CASSLTGYGYTF. CDR3 in DNA: TGTGCCAGCAGCTTGACAGGCTATGGCTACACCTTC.

This chain joins TRBV25-1 and TRBJ1-5; D not certain. Looked up from germline, CDR1 is MGHDK and CDR2 is SYGVNS. Between the trimmed V and J ends, which lost 5 bases and 4 bases, there was a span of 9 bases. The CDR3 runs to 13 residues. CDR3 DNA: TGTGCCAGCAGTCTGGCAAGTAATCAGCCCCAGCATTTT. This translates into CASSLASNQPQHF.

This rearrangement joins TRBV9 to TRBJ1-4; D is unresolved. The germline CDR1 and CDR2 sequences are SGDLS and YYNGEE. The CDR3 has 16 amino acids. V was cut by 0 bases and J by 4 bases, with 13 bases left in between. The CDR3 loop is CASSVGPGRRNEKLFF. The CDR3 DNA sequence: TGTGCCAGCAGCGTAGGACCAGGACGGCGTAATGAAAAACTGTTTTTT.

The DNA of the CDR3 is TGTGCCAGCAGCGTATCTAGCGGGAGGTCCTACGAGCAGTACTTC. Amino acids: CASSVSSGRSYEQYF. The rearrangement uses TRBV7-9 and TRBJ2-7; 11 bases align to TRBD2. Losses at the gene ends were 5 bases for V and 1 base for J; bases not matched to a gene: 4. This CDR3 region has 15 residues. Germline V gene data show CDR1 as SEHNR and CDR2 as FQNEAQ (reference sequence).

This chain connects TRBV7-8 to TRBJ2-7, with D possibly called TRBD1 or TRBD2 (5 bases each). In germline, CDR1 is SGHVS, CDR2 FQNEAQ. Between the trimmed V and J ends, which lost 7 bases and 4 bases, there was a span of 20 bases. CDR3 length: 15 amino acids. The CDR3 loop reads CASTIYQGEGYEQYF. CDR3 in DNA: TGTGCCAGCACCATTTATCAGGGTGAGGGATACGAGCAGTACTTC.

The chain joins TRBV7-2 to TRBJ2-4; D possibly matches TRBD1 or TRBD2 (5 bases each). Germline V lookup: CDR1 SGHTA, CDR2 FQGNSA. The CDR3 covers 14 residues. V was clipped by 2 bases and J by 4 bases, with 9 bases between them. The CDR3 sequence is CASSLPGTKNIQYF. Here the CDR3 DNA reads TGTGCCAGCAGCTTACCCGGGACGAAAAACATTCAGTACTTC.

The chain combines TRBV28 with TRBJ1-1; 10 bases agree with TRBD1. Trimming removed 6 bases from V and 6 bases from J; junction bases left unmatched: 7. In germline, CDR1 is MDHEN, CDR2 SYDVKM. The CDR3 extends over 14 amino acids. The CDR3 spells CASSGDRGKPEAFF. Here the CDR3 DNA reads TGTGCCAGCAGCGGGGACAGGGGAAAGCCTGAAGCTTTCTTT.

The chain couples TRBV29-1 to TRBJ1-2; no clear D gene. The CDR3 is 11 residues long. Germline V gene lookup returns CDR1 SQVTM and CDR2 ANQGSEA. Between the trimmed V and J ends, which lost 6 bases and 7 bases, there was a span of 12 bases. CDR3 sequence: CSVQTRPGYTF. The CDR3 nucleotides are TGCAGCGTCCAGACTCGCCCTGGCTACACCTTC.

This chain connects TRBV9 to TRBJ2-2, with D maybe TRBD2 (6 bases). Trimming cost V 6 bases and J 7 bases, with 16 bases left between them. This CDR3 is built from 14 residues. Germline V lookup: CDR1 SGDLS, CDR2 YYNGEE. The CDR3 spells CASTLRESHGELFF. The CDR3 DNA is TGTGCCAGCACCCTACGGGAGTCGCACGGGGAGCTGTTTTTT.